Reported below is one T cell receptor beta chain. Its antigen remains unidentified. Vbeta (60) and Jbeta (13) primers were used in the PCR. In the original workflow: Approximately 12 million of tens of millions of unique TCR beta chains were shared, per a later count. Profiled with immunoSEQ multiplex PCR; TCRdb holds only in-frame clones, not every one. That table gives V, J and clone size, and the DNA gave D and trimming. The data contain some 65,000 clones, around 80% of them singletons. The data originate from a study of cytomegalovirus exposure and HLA in healthy donors. Study-level results: What a later analysis reportedly showed was that an Asian-associated ancestry cluster had fewer N-insertions than the roughly 700-donor mean. The study flagged roughly 150 TCR beta chains as cytomegalovirus-associated.

Trimming took 4 bases from V and 5 from J, leaving 12 bases between them. The germline V gene has CDR1 SGHRS and CDR2 YFSETQ. This CDR3 region has 13 residues. The sample taken for sequencing was PBMCs. V usage is TRBV5-1 and J usage is TRBJ1-1; possibly TRBD1 for D (6 bases). This TCR derives from a woman in her forties in good health and CMV-seropositive. The CDR3 protein is CASSPTGFTEAFF. The CDR3 DNA reads TGCGCCAGCAGCCCAACAGGGTTTACTGAAGCTTTCTTT.